Below, one TCR beta chain is given with its context. The target of this receptor is not known. Base qualities are not at hand, and no much larger clone is one base apart. Libraries were constructed by PCR. The instrument was an Illumina HiSeq 2500. Molecular barcoding was employed in the preparation of TCR libraries, with unique molecular identifiers being used to normalize TCRbeta repertoire quantification. TCRdb itself trimmed the public reads at Q25 with fastp, ran MiXCR and retained productive beta chains. Every distinct CDR3 protein forms one entry, paired with its most common genes and DNA. The sample table shows 540,000 or so distinct CDR3 sequences, and roughly 23% are seen once. The top ten clonotypes cover about 14% of the sample. The data were obtained in a study of T-cell reconstitution after alpha-beta-depleted transplantation in children (dated by TCRdb to between 2015 and 2016). Regarding the complete study: Using TCR repertoire profiling, the study quantitatively followed how T-cell immune reconstitution unfolded in children after TCRalphabeta/CD19-depleted allogeneic hematopoietic cell transplantation. Results the study describes overall, beyond this receptor: In some patients, the high TCRbeta diversity seen at day 60 was put down to recipient T cells and intrathymic progenitors that had survived conditioning. Over the following months the frequencies of hyperexpanded clones went down, and after one year T-cell counts and TCRbeta diversity were mostly credited to newly produced T cells. Apparently early alphabetaT-cell count recovery about two months after transplant reportedly relied on only several hundred rapidly expanded clones derived from non-depleted graft cells.

According to the study, the label for this sample's treatment or condition signals: allogeneic hematopoietic cell transplantation with graft depleted of TCRalphabeta T cells and CD19 B cells. TCRalphabeta/CD19-depleted allogeneic hematopoietic cell grafts were given to the transplant recipients, all of whom were children. Source: PBMCs, mostly from graft donor cells, taken 360 days after TCRalphabeta/CD19-depleted stem cell transplant. The TCR was taken from a boy less than two years old who had a stem cell transplant for acute myeloid leukemia, so the T cells may come from the graft donor.

The CDR3 region: CASSLLVGRGHVRANVLTF. The sequenced DNA is TGTGCCAGCAGTTTACTCGTCGGCAGGGGGCACGTCAGGGCCAACGTCCTGACTTTC. The rearranged segments are TRBV28 and TRBJ2-6; TRBD1 matches 8 bases in the middle. From a lookup of the germline V gene, CDR1 and CDR2 are MDHEN and SYDVKM. The CDR3 holds 19 amino acids from the cysteine to the phenylalanine. Only CDR3 DNA is held: 57 bases, read in frame from base 1. Here V drops 2 bases and J drops 5 bases, and the junction holds 14 bases not matched to any gene.